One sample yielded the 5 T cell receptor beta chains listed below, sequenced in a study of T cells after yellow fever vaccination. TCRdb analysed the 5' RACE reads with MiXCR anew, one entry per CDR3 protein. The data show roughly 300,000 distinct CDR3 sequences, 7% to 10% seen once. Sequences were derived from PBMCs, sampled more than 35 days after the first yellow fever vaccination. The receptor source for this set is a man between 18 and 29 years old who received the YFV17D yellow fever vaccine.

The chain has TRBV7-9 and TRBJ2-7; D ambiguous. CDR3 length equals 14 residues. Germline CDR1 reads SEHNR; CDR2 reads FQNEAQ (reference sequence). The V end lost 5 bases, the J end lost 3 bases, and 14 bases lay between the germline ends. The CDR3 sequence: CASSLGLGIYEQYV. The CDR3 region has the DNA TGTGCCAGCAGCCTTGGATTGGGGATCTACGAGCAGTACGTC.

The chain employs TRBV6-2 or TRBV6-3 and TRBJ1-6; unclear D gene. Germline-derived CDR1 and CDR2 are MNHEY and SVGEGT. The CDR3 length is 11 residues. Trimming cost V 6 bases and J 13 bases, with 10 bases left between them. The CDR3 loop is CASRTVSPLHF. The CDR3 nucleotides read TGTGCCAGCAGGACGGTGAGTCCCCTCCACTTT.

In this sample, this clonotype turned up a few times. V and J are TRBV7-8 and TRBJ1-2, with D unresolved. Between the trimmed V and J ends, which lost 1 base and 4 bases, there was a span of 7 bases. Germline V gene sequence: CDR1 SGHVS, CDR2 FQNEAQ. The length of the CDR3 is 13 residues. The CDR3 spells CASSLEPSYGYTF. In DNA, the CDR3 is TGTGCCAGCAGCTTAGAGCCAAGCTATGGCTACACCTTC.

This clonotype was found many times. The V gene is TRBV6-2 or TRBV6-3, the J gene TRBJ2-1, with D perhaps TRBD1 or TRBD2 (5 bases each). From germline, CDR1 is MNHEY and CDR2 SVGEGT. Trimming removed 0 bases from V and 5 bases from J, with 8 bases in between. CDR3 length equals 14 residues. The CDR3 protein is CASSYSGPNNEQFF. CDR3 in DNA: TGTGCCAGCAGTTACTCGGGACCCAACAATGAGCAGTTCTTC.

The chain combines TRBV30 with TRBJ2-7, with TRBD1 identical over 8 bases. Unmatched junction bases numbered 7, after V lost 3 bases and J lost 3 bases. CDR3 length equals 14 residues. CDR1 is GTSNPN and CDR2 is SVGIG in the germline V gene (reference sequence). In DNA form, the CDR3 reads TGTGCCTGGAGGGTCCGGGACAGGATCTACGAGCAGTACTTC. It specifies CAWRVRDRIYEQYF.